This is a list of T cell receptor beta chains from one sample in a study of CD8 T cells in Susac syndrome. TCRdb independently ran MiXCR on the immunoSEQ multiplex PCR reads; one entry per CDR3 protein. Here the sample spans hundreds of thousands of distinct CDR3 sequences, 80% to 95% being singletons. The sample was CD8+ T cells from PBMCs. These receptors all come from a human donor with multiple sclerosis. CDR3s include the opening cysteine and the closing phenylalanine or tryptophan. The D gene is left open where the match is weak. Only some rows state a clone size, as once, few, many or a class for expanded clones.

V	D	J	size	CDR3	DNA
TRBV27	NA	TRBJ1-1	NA	CASSLNRNTEAFF	TGTGCCAGCAGCCTCAATAGGAACACTGAAGCTTTCTTT
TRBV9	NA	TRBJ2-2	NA	CASSAAGELFF	TGTGCCAGCAGCGCTGCTGGGGAGCTGTTTTTT
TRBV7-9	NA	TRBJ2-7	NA	CASSLGGATIYEQYF	TGTGCCAGCAGCTTGGGGGGGGCTACGATCTACGAGCAGTACTTC
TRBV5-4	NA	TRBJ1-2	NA	CASSLESYGYTF	TGTGCCAGCAGCTTGGAGTCCTATGGCTACACCTTC
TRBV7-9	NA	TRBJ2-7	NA	CASSLANDEQYF	TGTGCCAGCAGCTTAGCCAACGACGAGCAGTACTTC
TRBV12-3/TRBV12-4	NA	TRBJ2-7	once	CASGSLGQDEQYF	TGTGCCAGCGGGTCTCTGGGGCAGGACGAGCAGTACTTC
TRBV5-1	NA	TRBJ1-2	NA	CASSLLGLDGYTF	TGCGCCAGCAGCTTGCTGGGTTTAGATGGCTACACCTTC
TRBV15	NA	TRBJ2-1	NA	CATSREGTNPYNEQFF	TGTGCCACCAGCAGAGAGGGGACAAACCCTTACAATGAGCAGTTCTTC
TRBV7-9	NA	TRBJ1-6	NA	CASSFSDSNSPLHF	TGTGCCAGCAGCTTTTCAGACAGTAATTCACCCCTCCACTTT
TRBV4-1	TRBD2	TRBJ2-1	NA	CASSPTVGGRNEQFF	TGCGCCAGCAGCCCGACAGTCGGCGGGAGAAATGAGCAGTTCTTC
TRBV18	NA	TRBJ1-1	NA	CASSLSVGGMNTEAFF	TGTGCCAGCTCACTTTCCGTGGGGGGCATGAACACTGAAGCTTTCTTT
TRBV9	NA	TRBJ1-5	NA	CASSVSGGNQPQHF	TGTGCCAGCAGCGTTAGCGGGGGCAATCAGCCCCAGCATTTT
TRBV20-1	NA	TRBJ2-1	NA	CSALLAFEQFF	TGCAGTGCTTTGCTAGCGTTTGAGCAGTTCTTC
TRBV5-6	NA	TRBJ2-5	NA	CASSGELTGLKAETQYF	TGTGCCAGCAGCGGGGAATTGACAGGCCTTAAGGCAGAGACCCAGTACTTC
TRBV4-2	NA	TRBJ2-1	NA	CASSQVTTLNEQFF	TGTGCCAGCAGTCAAGTCACCACCCTTAATGAGCAGTTCTTC
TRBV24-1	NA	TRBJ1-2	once	CATSDVGVYGYTF	TGTGCCACCAGTGATGTGGGGGTCTATGGCTACACCTTC
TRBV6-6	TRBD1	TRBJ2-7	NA	CASIPGQGVHEQYF	TGTGCCAGCATTCCGGGACAGGGTGTCCACGAGCAGTACTTC
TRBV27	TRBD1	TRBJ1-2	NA	CASSLTEPGQLYGYTF	TGTGCCAGCAGTTTAACGGAACCGGGACAGCTATATGGCTACACCTTC